This T cell receptor beta chain is from a study of OX40 agonist ivuxolimab in advanced cancers. Study context: Ivuxolimab is a fully human IgG2 antibody that activates OX40 (CD134).

Generated by immunoSEQ multiplex PCR, the TCRdb table keeps only in-frame clones and is missing some. The repertoire consists of about 69,000 clones, with over 75% occurring once and the leading ten covering around 6.5%. Unmatched junction bases numbered 5, after V lost 4 bases and J lost 2 bases. The germline CDR1 and CDR2 sequences are SGHAT and FQNNGV. The CDR3 covers 16 residues. This sequence originates from an adult with an advanced solid tumor such as melanoma, head and neck, liver or kidney cancer. The starting material was CD4+ or CD8+ T cells sorted from blood, obtained in a trial of the OX40 agonist ivuxolimab. The rearrangement uses TRBV11-2 and TRBJ2-3, with 11 nucleotides matching TRBD2. CDR3 sequence (DNA): TGTGCCAGCAGCTATCTAGCGGGAGGTCTCACAGATACGCAGTATTTT. Translated, it gives CASSYLAGGLTDTQYF.